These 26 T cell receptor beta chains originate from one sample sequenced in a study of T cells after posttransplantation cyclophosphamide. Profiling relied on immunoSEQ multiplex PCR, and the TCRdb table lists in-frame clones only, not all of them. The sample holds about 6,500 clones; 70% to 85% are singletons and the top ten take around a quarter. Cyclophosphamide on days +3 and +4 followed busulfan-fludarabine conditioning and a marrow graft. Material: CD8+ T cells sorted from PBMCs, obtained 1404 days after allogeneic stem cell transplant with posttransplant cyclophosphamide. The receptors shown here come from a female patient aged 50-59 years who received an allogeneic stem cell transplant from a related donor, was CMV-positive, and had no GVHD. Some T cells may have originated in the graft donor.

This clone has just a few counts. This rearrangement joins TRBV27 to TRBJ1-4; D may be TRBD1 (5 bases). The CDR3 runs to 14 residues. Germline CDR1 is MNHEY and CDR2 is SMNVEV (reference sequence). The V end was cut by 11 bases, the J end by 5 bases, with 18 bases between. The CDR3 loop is CAGWRGVLNEKLFF. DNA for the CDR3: TGTGCCGGCTGGCGGGGGGTCCTCAATGAAAAACTGTTTTTT.

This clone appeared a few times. The CDR3 sequence is CASSQPTSGKETQYF. DNA for the CDR3: TGTGCCAGCAGCCAGCCGACTAGCGGGAAGGAGACCCAGTACTTC. The chain recombines TRBV13 with TRBJ2-5; 11 bases fit TRBD2. Germline CDR1 is PRHDT and CDR2 is FYEKMQ (reference sequence). This CDR3 spans 15 amino acids. The V segment lost 5 bases and the J segment 5 bases; nucleotides outside the gene matches: 7.

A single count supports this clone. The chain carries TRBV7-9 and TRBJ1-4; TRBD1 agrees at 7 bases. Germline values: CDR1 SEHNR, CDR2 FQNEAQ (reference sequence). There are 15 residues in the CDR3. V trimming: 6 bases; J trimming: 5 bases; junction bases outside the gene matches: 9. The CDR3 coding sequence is TGTGCCAGCAGAAAATCGGGACAGCGCAATGAAAAACTGTTTTTT. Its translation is CASRKSGQRNEKLFF. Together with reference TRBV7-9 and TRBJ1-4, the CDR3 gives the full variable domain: DTGVSQNPRHKITKRGQNVTFRCDPISEHNRLYWYRQTLGQGPEFLTYFQNEAQLEKSRLLSDRFSAERPKGSFSTLEIQRTEQGDSAMYLCASRKSGQRNEKLFFGSGTQLSVL.

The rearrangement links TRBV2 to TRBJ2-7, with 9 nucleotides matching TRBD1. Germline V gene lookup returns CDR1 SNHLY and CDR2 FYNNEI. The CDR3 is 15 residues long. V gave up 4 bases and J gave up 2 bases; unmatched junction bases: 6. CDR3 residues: CASSAPGQGPYEQYF. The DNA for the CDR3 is TGTGCCAGCAGTGCACCGGGACAGGGACCCTACGAGCAGTACTTC.

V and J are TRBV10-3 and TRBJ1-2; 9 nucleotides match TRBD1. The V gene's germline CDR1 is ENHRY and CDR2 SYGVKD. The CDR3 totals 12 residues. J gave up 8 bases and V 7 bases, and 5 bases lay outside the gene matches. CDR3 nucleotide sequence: TGTGCCATCACCGGGACAGGGAACGGCTACACCTTC. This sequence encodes CAITGTGNGYTF.

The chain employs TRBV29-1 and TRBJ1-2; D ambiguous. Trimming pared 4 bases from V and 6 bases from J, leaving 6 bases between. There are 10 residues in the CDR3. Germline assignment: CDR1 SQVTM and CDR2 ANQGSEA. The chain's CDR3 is CSVGGDGYTF. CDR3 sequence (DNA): TGCAGCGTTGGGGGAGATGGCTACACCTTC.

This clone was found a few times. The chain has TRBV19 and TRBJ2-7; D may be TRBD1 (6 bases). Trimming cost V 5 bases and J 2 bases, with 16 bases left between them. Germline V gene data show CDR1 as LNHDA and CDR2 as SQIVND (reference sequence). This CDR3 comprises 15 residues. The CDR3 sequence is CASSLYRAAPYEQYF. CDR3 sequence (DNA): TGTGCCAGTAGTTTGTACAGGGCGGCACCCTACGAGCAGTACTTC. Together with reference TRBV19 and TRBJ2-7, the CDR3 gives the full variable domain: DGGITQSPKYLFRKEGQNVTLSCEQNLNHDAMYWYRQDPGQGLRLIYYSQIVNDFQKGDIAEGYSVSREKKESFPLTVTSAQKNPTAFYLCASSLYRAAPYEQYFGPGTRLTVT.

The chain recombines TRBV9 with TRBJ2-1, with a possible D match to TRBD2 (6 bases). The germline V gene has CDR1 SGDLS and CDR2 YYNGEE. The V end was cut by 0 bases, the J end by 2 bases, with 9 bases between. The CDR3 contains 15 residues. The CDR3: CASSVEVAAYNEQFF. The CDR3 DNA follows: TGTGCCAGCAGCGTAGAGGTAGCGGCCTACAATGAGCAGTTCTTC.

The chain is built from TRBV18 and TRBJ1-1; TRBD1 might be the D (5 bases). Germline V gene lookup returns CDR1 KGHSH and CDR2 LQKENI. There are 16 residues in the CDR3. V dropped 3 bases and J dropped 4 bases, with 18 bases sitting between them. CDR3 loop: CASSPPRGVSGTEAFF. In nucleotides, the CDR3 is TGTGCCAGCTCACCGCCCCGGGGGGTTTCGGGCACTGAAGCTTTCTTT.

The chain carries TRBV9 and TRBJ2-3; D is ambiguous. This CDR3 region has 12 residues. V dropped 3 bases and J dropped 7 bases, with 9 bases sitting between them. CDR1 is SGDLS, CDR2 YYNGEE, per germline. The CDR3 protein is CASSADVHTQYF. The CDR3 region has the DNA TGTGCCAGCAGCGCAGATGTACATACGCAGTATTTT.

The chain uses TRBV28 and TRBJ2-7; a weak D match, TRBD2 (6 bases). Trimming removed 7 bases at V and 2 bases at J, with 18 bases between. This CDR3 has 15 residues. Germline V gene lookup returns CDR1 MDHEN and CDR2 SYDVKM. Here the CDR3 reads CASTLGLASTYEQYF. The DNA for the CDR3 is TGTGCCAGCACCCTTGGGCTAGCGAGCACCTACGAGCAGTACTTC.

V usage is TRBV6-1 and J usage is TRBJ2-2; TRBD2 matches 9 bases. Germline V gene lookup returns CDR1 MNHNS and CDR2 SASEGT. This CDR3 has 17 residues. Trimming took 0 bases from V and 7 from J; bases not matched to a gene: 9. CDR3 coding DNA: TGTGCCAGCAGTGAAGCCCGACTGACTAGCGGCAGCGGGGAGCTGTTTTTT. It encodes CASSEARLTSGSGELFF.

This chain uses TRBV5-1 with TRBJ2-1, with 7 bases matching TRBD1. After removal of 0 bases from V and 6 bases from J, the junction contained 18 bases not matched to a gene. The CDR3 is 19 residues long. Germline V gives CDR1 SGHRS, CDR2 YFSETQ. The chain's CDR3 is CASSLGRHFYGTAPNEQFF. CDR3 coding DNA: TGCGCCAGCAGCTTGGGCCGCCATTTTTACGGGACAGCCCCCAATGAGCAGTTCTTC.

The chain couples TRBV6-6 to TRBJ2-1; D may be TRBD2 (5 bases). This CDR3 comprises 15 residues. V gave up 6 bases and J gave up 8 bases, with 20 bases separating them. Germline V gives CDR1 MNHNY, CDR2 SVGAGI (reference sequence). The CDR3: CASSRAPLMGDEQFF. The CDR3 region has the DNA TGTGCCAGCAGCCGTGCGCCACTGATGGGAGATGAGCAGTTCTTC.

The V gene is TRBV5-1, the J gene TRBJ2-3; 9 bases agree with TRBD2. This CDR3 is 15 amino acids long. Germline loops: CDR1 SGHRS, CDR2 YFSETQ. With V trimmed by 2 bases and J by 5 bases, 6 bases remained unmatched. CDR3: CASSFWREGRDTQYF. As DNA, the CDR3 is TGCGCCAGCAGCTTCTGGCGGGAGGGTCGAGATACGCAGTATTTT.

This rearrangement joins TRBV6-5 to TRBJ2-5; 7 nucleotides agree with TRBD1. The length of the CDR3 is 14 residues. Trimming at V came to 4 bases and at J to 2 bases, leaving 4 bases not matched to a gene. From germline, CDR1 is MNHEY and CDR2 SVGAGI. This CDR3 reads CASSSTGEQETQYF. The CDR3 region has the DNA TGTGCCAGCAGTTCAACAGGGGAACAAGAGACCCAGTACTTC.

CDR3 in DNA: TGCGCCAGCAGCCTGTCGACAGGGCGTGGGAACACTGAAGCTTTCTTT. This codes for CASSLSTGRGNTEAFF. The chain couples TRBV5-1 to TRBJ1-1; TRBD1 agrees at 7 bases. Germline V CDR1 and CDR2: SGHRS, YFSETQ. This CDR3 is built from 16 residues. V lost 4 bases, J lost 1 base, and 10 bases stayed unmatched.

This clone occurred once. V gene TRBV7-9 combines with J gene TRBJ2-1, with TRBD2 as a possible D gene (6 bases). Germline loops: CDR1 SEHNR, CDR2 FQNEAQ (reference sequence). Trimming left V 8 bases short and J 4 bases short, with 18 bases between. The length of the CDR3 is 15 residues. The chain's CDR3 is CASRDPASAYNEQFF. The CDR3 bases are TGTGCCAGCCGCGACCCTGCTAGCGCATACAATGAGCAGTTCTTC.

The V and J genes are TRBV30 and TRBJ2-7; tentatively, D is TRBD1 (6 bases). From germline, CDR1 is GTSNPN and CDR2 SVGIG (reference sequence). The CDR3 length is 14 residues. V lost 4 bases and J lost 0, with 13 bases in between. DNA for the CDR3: TGTGCCTGGACTCGAGGGGGAATCTCCTACGAGCAGTACTTC. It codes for CAWTRGGISYEQYF.

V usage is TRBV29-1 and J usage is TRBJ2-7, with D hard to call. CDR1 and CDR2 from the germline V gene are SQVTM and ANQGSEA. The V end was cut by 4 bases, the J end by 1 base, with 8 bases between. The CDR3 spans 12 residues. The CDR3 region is CSVVAGSYEQYF. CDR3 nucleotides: TGCAGCGTTGTAGCTGGGTCCTACGAGCAGTACTTC.

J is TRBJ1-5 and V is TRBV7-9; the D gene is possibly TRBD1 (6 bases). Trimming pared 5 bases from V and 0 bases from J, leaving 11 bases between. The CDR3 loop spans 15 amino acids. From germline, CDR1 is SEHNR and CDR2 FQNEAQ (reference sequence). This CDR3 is CASSRTANSNQPQHF. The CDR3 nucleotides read TGTGCCAGCAGCCGGACAGCCAATAGCAATCAGCCCCAGCATTTT.

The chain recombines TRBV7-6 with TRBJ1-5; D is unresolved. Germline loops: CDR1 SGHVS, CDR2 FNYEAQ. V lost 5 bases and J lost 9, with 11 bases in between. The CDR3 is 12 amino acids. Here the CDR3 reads CASSRPVRPQHF. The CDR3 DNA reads TGTGCCAGCAGCCGTCCCGTTCGGCCCCAGCATTTT.

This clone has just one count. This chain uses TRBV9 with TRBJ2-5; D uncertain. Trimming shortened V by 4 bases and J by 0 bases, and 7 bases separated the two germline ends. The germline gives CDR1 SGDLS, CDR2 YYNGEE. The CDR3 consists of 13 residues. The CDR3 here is CASSPPYQETQYF. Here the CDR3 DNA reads TGTGCCAGCAGCCCCCCGTACCAAGAGACCCAGTACTTC.

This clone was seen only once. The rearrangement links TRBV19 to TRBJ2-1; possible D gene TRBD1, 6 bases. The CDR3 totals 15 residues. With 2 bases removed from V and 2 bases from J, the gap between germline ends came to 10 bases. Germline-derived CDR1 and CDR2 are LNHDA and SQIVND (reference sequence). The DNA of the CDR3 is TGTGCCAGTAGTATACAGGGGTACGCCTACAATGAGCAGTTCTTC. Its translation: CASSIQGYAYNEQFF.

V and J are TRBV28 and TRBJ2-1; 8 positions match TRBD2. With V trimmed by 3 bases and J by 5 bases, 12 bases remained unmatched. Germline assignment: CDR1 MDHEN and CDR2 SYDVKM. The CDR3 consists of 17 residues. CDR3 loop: CASSFVSGTSTDNEQFF. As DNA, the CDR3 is TGTGCCAGCAGTTTCGTCTCCGGGACTAGTACTGACAATGAGCAGTTCTTC.

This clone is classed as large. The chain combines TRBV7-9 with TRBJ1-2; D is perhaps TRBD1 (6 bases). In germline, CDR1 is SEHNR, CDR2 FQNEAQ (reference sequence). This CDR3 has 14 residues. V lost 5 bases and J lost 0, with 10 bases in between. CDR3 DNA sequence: TGTGCCAGCAGCCCCGGGACATCTAACTATGGCTACACCTTC. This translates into CASSPGTSNYGYTF.